A single sample gave rise to the 5 T cell receptor beta chains below, sequenced in a study of blood T cells in healthy people across ages. Then a second PCR, running about 6 to 12 cycles, was carried out with a sample-barcoded 5' primer and a J-beta primer mix. A single record per CDR3 protein comes from TCRdb applying MiXCR to the 5' RACE reads. The sample lists about 1.7 million distinct CDR3 sequences, roughly 28% occurring once. The sample consisted of blood. Receptors originate from a woman aged 30 to 39 in good health.

On this clonotype itself: A much larger clone is a single base away; this may be a read error. The CDR3 DNA follows: TGTGCCAGCACTCACGGGACTAGCGGGAGGTCACAGTACTTC. As protein: CASTHGTSGRSQYF. The chain links TRBV6-2 or TRBV6-3 to TRBJ2-5; 15 bases match TRBD2. The length of the CDR3 is 14 residues. V dropped 7 bases and J dropped 11; count of bases not matched to a gene: 8. Per the germline V gene, CDR1 is MNHEY and CDR2 is SVGEGT.

This clonotype was detected ten times or more. V usage is TRBV7-2 and J usage is TRBJ2-1; possible D gene TRBD2, 6 bases. The CDR3 extends over 13 amino acids. Trimming left V 8 bases short and J 3 bases short, with 11 bases between. Germline V gene sequence: CDR1 SGHTA, CDR2 FQGNSA. For the CDR3, the DNA is TGTGCCAGCGCGGCGGGGTACTACAATGAGCAGTTCTTC. This gives the protein CASAAGYYNEQFF.

The chain has TRBV18 and TRBJ1-4; D might be TRBD1 (5 bases). The CDR3 covers 16 residues. Germline-derived CDR1 and CDR2 are KGHSH and LQKENI. V lost 3 bases and J lost 2, with 13 bases in between. The CDR3 coding sequence is TGTGCCAGCTCACCGTCAGGGCCACGGACTAATGAAAAACTGTTTTTT. Translating gives CASSPSGPRTNEKLFF.

CDR3: CAISEKTSDSYNEQFF. CDR3 DNA sequence: TGTGCCATCAGTGAGAAGACTAGCGACTCCTACAATGAGCAGTTCTTC. V usage is TRBV10-3 and J usage is TRBJ2-1, with 8 bases matching TRBD2. V shed 2 bases, J shed 0 bases, and the junction held 3 bases outside the gene matches. In germline, CDR1 is ENHRY, CDR2 SYGVKD. The CDR3 extends over 16 amino acids.

V gene TRBV7-2 combines with J gene TRBJ2-3; perhaps TRBD2 as D (5 bases). Germline CDR1 and CDR2: SGHTA and FQGNSA. The CDR3 consists of 17 residues. Trimming took off 4 bases at V and 1 base at J, with 18 bases between the two ends. The CDR3 is CTSSSEFSGWGTDTQYF. CDR3 in DNA: TGTACCAGCAGCTCCGAATTCTCGGGATGGGGCACAGATACGCAGTATTTT.